These 3 T cell receptor beta chains were sequenced from one sample in a study of blood T cell repertoires in COVID-19. TCRdb's copy holds only in-frame clones and misses some; the assay was immunoSEQ multiplex PCR. Of roughly 260,000 clones listed, 91% are singletons. Sequencing was carried out using peripheral blood. The receptors derive from a young adult with COVID-19, enrolled during active disease.

This clone was detected only once. The rearrangement uses TRBV7-2 and TRBJ2-1; possibly TRBD2 for D (6 bases). Trimming cost V 3 bases and J 2 bases, with 11 bases left between them. The CDR3 is 15 amino acids. CDR1 SGHTA and CDR2 FQGNSA come from the germline V gene. The CDR3 coding sequence is TGTGCCAGCAGCTTGGGGACTTCTCCCTACAATGAGCAGTTCTTC. Residues: CASSLGTSPYNEQFF.

The chain combines TRBV7-2 with TRBJ1-6, with D perhaps TRBD1 (6 bases). Germline V gene data show CDR1 as SGHTA and CDR2 as FQGNSA. Trimming pared 3 bases from V and 7 bases from J, leaving 10 bases between. The CDR3 has 14 residues. The CDR3 coding sequence is TGTGCCAGCAGCTTTAAACAGGGCAATTCACCCCTCCACTTT. This codes for CASSFKQGNSPLHF.

The chain has TRBV5-6 and TRBJ1-2; 9 bases agree with TRBD1. Germline CDR1 is SGHDT and CDR2 is YYEEEE. CDR3 size: 19 residues. V shed 1 base and J 3 bases; nucleotides not matched to a gene: 16. CDR3 amino acids: CASSLSPGTGTIRDYGYTF. The CDR3, as DNA: TGTGCCAGCAGCTTGAGCCCAGGGACAGGGACGATTCGGGACTATGGCTACACCTTC.